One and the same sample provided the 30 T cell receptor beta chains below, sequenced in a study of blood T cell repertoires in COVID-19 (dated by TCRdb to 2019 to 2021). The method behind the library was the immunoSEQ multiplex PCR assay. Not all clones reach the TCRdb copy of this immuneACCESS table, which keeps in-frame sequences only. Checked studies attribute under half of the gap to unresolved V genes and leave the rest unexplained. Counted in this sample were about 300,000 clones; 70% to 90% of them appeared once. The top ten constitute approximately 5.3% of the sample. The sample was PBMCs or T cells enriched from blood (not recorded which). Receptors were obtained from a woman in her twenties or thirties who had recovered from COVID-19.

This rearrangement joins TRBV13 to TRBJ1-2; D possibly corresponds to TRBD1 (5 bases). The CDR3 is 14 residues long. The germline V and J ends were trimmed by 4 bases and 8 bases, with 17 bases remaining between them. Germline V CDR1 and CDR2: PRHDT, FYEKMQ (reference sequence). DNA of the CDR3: TGTGCCAGCAGCTCCGACACAGGAGCTGAGGGCTACACCTTC. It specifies CASSSDTGAEGYTF.

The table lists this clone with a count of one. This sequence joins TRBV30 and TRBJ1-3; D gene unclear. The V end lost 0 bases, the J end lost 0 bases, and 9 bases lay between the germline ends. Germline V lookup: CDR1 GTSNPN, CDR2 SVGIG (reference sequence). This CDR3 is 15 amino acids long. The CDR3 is CAWSVRWNSGNTIYF. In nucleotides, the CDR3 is TGTGCCTGGAGTGTGAGGTGGAACTCTGGAAACACCATATATTTT.

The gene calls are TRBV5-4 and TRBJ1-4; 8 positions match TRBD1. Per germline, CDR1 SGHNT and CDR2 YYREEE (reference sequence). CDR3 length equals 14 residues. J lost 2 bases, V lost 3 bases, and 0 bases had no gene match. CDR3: CASSWDRTNEKLFF. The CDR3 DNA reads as TGTGCCAGCAGCTGGGACAGGACTAATGAAAAACTGTTTTTT.

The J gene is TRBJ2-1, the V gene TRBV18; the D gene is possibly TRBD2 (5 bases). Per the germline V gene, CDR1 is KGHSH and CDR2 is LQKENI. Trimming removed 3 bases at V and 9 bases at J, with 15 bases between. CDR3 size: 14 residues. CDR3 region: CASSPLKRAGEQFF. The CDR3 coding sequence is TGTGCCAGCTCACCCTTGAAGAGGGCAGGTGAGCAGTTCTTC.

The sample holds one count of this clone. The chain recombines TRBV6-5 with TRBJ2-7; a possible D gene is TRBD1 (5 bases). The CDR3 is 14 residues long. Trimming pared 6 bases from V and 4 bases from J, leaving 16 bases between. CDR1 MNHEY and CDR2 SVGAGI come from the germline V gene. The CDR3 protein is CASSPARVGYEQYF. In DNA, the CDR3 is TGTGCCAGCAGCCCCGCCAGGGTTGGGTACGAGCAGTACTTC.

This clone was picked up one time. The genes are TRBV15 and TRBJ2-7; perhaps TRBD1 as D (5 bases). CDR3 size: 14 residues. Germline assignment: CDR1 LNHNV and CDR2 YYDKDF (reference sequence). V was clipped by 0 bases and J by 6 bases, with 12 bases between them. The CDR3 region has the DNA TGTGCCACCAGCAGAGATCCCCAGGGCGGCGAGCAGTACTTC. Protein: CATSRDPQGGEQYF. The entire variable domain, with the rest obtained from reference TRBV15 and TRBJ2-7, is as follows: DAMVIQNPRYQVTQFGKPVTLSCSQTLNHNVMYWYQQKSSQAPKLLFHYYDKDFNNEADTPDNFQSRRPNTSFCFLDIRSPGLGDTAMYLCATSRDPQGGEQYFGPGTRLTVT.

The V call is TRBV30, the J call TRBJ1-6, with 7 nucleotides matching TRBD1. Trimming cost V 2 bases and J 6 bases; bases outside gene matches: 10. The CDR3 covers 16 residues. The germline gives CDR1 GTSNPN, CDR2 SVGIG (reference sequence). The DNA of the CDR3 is TGTGCCTGGAGTCCTGTGGGGGGACAGCTTAATTCACCCCTCCACTTT. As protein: CAWSPVGGQLNSPLHF.

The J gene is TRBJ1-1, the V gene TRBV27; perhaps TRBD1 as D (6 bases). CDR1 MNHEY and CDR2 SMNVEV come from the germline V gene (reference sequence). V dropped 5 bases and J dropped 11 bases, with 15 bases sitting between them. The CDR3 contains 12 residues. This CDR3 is CASSPDRSSAFF. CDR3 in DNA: TGTGCCAGCAGTCCTGACAGGTCGTCGGCTTTCTTT.

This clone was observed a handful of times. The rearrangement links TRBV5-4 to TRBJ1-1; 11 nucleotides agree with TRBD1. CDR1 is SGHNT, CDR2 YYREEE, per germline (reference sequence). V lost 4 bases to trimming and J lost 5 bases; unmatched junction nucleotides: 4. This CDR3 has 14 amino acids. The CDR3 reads CASSLDRGRTEAFF. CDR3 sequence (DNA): TGTGCCAGCAGCCTGGACAGGGGGCGAACTGAAGCTTTCTTT.

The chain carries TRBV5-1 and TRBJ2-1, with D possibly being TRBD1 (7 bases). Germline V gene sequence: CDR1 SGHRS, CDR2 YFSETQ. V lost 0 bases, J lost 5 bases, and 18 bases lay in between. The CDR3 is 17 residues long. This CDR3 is CASSLAPSGGPNNEQFF. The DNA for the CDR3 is TGCGCCAGCAGCTTGGCCCCCTCAGGGGGGCCCAACAATGAGCAGTTCTTC.

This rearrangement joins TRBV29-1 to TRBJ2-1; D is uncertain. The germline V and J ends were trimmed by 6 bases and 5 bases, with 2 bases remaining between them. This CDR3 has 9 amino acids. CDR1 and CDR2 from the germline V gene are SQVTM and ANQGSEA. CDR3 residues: CSVDNEQFF. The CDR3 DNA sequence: TGCAGCGTCGACAATGAGCAGTTCTTC.

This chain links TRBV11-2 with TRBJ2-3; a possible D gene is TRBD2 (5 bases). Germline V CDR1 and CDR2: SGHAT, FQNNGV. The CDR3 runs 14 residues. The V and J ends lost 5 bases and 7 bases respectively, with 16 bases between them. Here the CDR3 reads CASSPLRGQNTQYF. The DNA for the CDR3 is TGTGCCAGCAGCCCCCTCCGAGGGCAAAATACGCAGTATTTT.

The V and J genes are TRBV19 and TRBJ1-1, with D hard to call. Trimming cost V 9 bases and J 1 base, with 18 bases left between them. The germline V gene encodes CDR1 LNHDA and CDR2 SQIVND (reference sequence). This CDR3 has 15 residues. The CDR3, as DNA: TGTGCCAGCCCCCCGGTCAAGGAGGGGAACACTGAAGCTTTCTTT. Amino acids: CASPPVKEGNTEAFF.

CDR3 nucleotide sequence: TGTGCCAGCAGCCGTACAGTGCGAGGGGAGACCCAGTACTTC. Translation gives CASSRTVRGETQYF. This chain uses TRBV14 with TRBJ2-5, with D tentatively TRBD2 (5 bases). Trimming removed 4 bases from V and 5 bases from J, with 14 bases in between. CDR1 is SGHDN, CDR2 FVKESK, per germline. The CDR3 covers 14 residues.

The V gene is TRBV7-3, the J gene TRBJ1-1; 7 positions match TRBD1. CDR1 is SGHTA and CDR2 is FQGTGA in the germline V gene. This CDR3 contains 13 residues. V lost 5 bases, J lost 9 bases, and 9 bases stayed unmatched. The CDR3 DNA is TGTGCCAGCAGCGCGAACCGGGACAGTCAAGCTTTCTTT. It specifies CASSANRDSQAFF. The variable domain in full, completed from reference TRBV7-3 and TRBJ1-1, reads GAGVSQTPSNKVTEKGKYVELRCDPISGHTALYWYRQSLGQGPEFLIYFQGTGAADDSGLPNDRFFAVRPEGSVSTLKIQRTERGDSAVYLCASSANRDSQAFFGQGTRLTVV.

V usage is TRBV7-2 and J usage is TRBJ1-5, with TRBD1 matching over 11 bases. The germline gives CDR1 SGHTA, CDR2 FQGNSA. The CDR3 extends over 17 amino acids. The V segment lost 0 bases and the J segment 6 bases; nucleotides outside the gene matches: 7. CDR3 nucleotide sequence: TGTGCCAGCAGCTTAGCAGGCTGGACAGGGGGCTTTCAGCCCCAGCATTTT. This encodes CASSLAGWTGGFQPQHF.

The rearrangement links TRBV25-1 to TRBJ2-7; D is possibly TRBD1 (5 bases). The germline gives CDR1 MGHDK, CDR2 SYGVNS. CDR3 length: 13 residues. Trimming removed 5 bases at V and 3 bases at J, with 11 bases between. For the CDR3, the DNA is TGTGCCAGCAGTTTCCAGGGTTACTACGAGCAGTACTTC. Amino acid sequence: CASSFQGYYEQYF.

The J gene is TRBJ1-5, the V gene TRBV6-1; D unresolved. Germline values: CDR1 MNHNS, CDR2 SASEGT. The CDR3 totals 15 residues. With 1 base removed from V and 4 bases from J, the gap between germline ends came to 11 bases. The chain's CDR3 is CASSEGSTWNQPQHF. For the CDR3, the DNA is TGTGCCAGCAGTGAAGGGTCGACATGGAATCAGCCCCAGCATTTT.

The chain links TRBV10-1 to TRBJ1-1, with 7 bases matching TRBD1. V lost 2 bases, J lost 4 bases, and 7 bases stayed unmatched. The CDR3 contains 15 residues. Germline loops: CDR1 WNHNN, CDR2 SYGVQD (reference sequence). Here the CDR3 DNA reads TGCGCCAGCAGTGAGACGGGTGGGGACAGCACTGAAGCTTTCTTT. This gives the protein CASSETGGDSTEAFF.

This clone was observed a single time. The chain's CDR3 is CASSKAGGQGTYTEAFF. CDR3 nucleotides: TGTGCCAGCAGCAAAGCGGGGGGACAGGGGACCTACACTGAAGCTTTCTTT. The J gene is TRBJ1-1, the V gene TRBV21-1; the D call TRBD1 from the table was never checked on the DNA. TRBV21-1 is an annotated pseudogene. This CDR3 is 17 amino acids long.

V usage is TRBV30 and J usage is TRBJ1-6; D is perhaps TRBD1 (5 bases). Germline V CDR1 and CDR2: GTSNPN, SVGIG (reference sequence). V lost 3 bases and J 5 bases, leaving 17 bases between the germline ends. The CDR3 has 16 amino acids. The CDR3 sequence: CAWSERGILNNSPLHF. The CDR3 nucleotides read TGTGCCTGGAGCGAGCGGGGGATTTTGAATAATTCACCCCTCCACTTT.

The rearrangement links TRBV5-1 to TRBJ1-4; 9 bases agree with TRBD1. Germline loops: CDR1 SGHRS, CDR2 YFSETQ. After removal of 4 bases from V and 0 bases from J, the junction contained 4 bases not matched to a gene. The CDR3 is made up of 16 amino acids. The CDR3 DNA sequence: TGCGCCAGCAGCCCACAGGGGGCCCCAACTAATGAAAAACTGTTTTTT. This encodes CASSPQGAPTNEKLFF.

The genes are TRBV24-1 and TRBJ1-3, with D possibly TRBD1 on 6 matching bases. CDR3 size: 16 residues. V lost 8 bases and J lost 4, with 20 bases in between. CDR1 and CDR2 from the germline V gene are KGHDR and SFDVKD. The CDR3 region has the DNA TGTGCCACCATCAAATTCGTCGGGGGGCCCGGAAACACCATATATTTT. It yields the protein CATIKFVGGPGNTIYF.

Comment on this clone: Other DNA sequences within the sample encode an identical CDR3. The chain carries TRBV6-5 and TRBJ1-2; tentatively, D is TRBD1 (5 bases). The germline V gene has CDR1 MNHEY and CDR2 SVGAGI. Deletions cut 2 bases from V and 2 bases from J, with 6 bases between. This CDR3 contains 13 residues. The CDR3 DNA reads TGTGCCAGCAGTTACGACAGCAACTATGGCTACACCTTC. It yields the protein CASSYDSNYGYTF.

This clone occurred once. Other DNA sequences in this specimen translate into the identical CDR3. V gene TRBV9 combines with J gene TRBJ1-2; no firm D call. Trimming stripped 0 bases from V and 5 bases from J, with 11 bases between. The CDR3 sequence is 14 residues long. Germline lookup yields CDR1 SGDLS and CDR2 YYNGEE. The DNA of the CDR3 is TGTGCCAGCAGCGTAGAGGGCAGAGGGTATGGCTACACCTTC. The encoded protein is CASSVEGRGYGYTF.

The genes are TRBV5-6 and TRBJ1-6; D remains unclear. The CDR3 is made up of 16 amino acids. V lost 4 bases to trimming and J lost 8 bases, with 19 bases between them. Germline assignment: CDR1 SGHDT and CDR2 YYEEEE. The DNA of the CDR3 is TGTGCCAGCAGCGTCATAAACAGTCTAAAGCATTCACCCCTCCACTTT. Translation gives CASSVINSLKHSPLHF.

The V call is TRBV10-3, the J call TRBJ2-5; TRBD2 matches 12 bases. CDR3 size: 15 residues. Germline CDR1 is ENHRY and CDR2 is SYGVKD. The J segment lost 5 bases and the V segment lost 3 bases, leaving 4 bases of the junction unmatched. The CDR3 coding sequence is TGTGCCATCAGTGATCCTAGCGGGGGGGCTGAGACCCAGTACTTC. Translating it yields CAISDPSGGAETQYF.

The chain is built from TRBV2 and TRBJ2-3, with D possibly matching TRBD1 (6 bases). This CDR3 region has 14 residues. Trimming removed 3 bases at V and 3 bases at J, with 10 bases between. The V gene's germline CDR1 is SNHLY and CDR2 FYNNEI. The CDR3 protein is CASSESRGTDTQYF. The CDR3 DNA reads TGTGCCAGCAGTGAGTCCAGGGGTACAGATACGCAGTATTTT.

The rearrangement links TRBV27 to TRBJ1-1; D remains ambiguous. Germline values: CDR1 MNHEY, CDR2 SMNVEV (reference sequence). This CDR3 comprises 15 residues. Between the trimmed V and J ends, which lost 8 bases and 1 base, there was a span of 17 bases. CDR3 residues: CASSYNIAPNTEAFF. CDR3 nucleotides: TGTGCCAGCTCCTATAATATAGCTCCGAACACTGAAGCTTTCTTT.

The CDR3, as DNA: TGTGCTAAGGACAGGGGTATGAACACTGAAGCTTTCTTT. Translation: CAKDRGMNTEAFF. This chain links TRBV12-5 with TRBJ1-1; TRBD1 matches at 9 bases. Germline V CDR1 and CDR2: LGHNT, FRNRAP. Trimming took 10 bases from V and 0 from J; bases not matched to a gene: 3. CDR3 length equals 13 residues.